This section outlines one T cell receptor (beta chain) sequence together with its context. The antigen it recognizes is unknown. No base-level quality is on record; no much larger clone is a single base apart. This sample was taken from a study of blood T cell repertoires in COVID-19 (dated by TCRdb to between 2020 and 2021). Looking at the study overall: Collaborator samples came from the United States, Italy and Spain and covered acute and convalescent phases of COVID-19. The prospective study material was composed of cDNA or gDNA derived from T cells, B-cell-depleted T cells, or PBMCs. Deeply sampled blood TCRbeta repertoires from subjects exposed to, actively infected with, or recovered from COVID-19 were included in the dataset. The repertoires were released in a freely available public database meant as a resource for research on the immune response to SARS-CoV-2. The samples were drawn from two sources: the first 160 participants of the ongoing ImmuneRACE study, and 950 to 1,500 subjects contributed by 6 global collaborators. The sample metadata nearly always contained a de-identified subject ID, COVID-19 status, age in years and sex. Where available, HLA class I and class II types were taken from metadata supplied by the sample provider and were not determined by assay-based typing. General study outcomes and caveats: Clinical and demographic metadata were provided uncurated, with the amount varying by source and participant.

The CDR3, from cysteine to phenylalanine, totals 13 residues. This entry keeps only the CDR3 DNA: 39 bases, framed from base 1. Ends trimmed: V by 10 bases, J by 10 bases; bases unmatched to a gene: 13. CDR1 is given as MNHEY and CDR2 as SVGAGI, both from the germline V gene. Participants in the prospective study were enrolled through a virtual design, were aged about 18 to 100 years, and lived in approximately 25 United States geographic areas. In the prospective study, participants were assigned to cohorts based on the clinical history participants reported in a screening survey and a study questionnaire. Recovered participants in ImmuneRACE Cohort 3 were defined by two consecutive negative NP/OP PCR tests, clearance by a healthcare professional, or resolution of symptoms. Each participant in the prospective study had whole blood, serum and a nasopharyngeal or oropharyngeal swab collected by mobile phlebotomists. Participants in the prospective study had the option to provide additional blood draws and questionnaires over an approximately 2-month period. Before DNA extraction, prospective study blood samples were shipped either frozen or at room temperature.

The immunoSEQ Assay, a bias-controlled multiplex PCR, was used to amplify TCRbeta CDR3 regions from genomic DNA. On the authors' methods: The number of nucleated cells in each sample was estimated by amplification of reference gene primers within the assay. Sequence reads were collapsed and filtered to measure the absolute abundance of every unique TCRbeta CDR3 rearrangement. For each sample, productive Simpson clonality was calculated by taking the square root of Simpson's diversity index across productive rearrangements. What TCRdb holds here is the immuneACCESS table cut down to in-frame rearrangements. Part of the clones is not present; checked against another copy, under half of the missing clones reflect an unresolved V gene, and the others are unexplained. That table supplies the V and J calls and clone size; D and trimming were determined from the DNA. The sample table contains about 380,000 clones; only one count was recorded for more than 70% of them. Clones ranked in the top ten supply 1.2% of the sample.

The sequence joins TRBV6-5 to TRBJ1-1, with 9 middle bases fitting TRBD1. This clonotype originated in a woman between 18 and 29 years old who had recovered from COVID-19. The sample taken for sequencing was PBMCs or T cells enriched from blood (not recorded which). The CDR3 region reads CATLTGGKDIAFF. The DNA sequence is TGTGCCACCCTGACAGGGGGTAAAGACATAGCTTTCTTT.